One sample yielded the 8 T cell receptor beta chains listed below, sequenced in a study of blood T cell repertoires in COVID-19. Sequenced by immunoSEQ multiplex PCR; TCRdb stores in-frame clones only, minus some. The sample includes about 120,000 clones, 78% of them seen just once. Sample: peripheral blood. These TCRs come from a man between 65 and 79 years old with acute or convalescent COVID-19.

V is TRBV4-1 and J is TRBJ1-5; 7 nucleotides agree with TRBD1. This CDR3 is built from 18 residues. J gave up 4 bases and V 0 bases, and 12 bases lay outside the gene matches. Germline V gene data show CDR1 as MGHRA and CDR2 as YSYEKL. The CDR3 spells CASSQDGGGEGGNQPQHF. DNA for the CDR3: TGCGCCAGCAGCCAAGACGGAGGGGGCGAAGGGGGTAATCAGCCCCAGCATTTT.

This sequence joins TRBV7-3 and TRBJ2-6; a possible D gene is TRBD2 (6 bases). Germline CDR1 and CDR2: SGHTA and FQGTGA. V was pared by 8 bases and J by 0 bases, with 17 bases between. The CDR3 runs 17 residues. The CDR3 reads CASRSGGALSGANVLTF. Here the CDR3 DNA reads TGTGCCAGCCGGTCGGGCGGGGCCCTCTCTGGGGCCAACGTCCTGACTTTC.

This clone was counted a few times. This chain uses TRBV5-8 with TRBJ1-5; 9 nucleotides align to TRBD1. Looked up from germline, CDR1 is SGHTS and CDR2 is YDEGEE. V dropped 1 base and J dropped 1; count of bases not matched to a gene: 6. CDR3 size: 17 residues. The CDR3 DNA is TGTGCCAGCAGCTTGTGGACAGGGGATGGGAGCAATCAGCCCCAGCATTTT. Its translation: CASSLWTGDGSNQPQHF.

V is TRBV10-3 and J is TRBJ2-1, with 9 nucleotides matching TRBD2. The CDR3 sequence is 14 residues long. Germline trimming cut 6 bases from V and 3 bases from J; bases unmatched to any gene: 3. Germline lookup yields CDR1 ENHRY and CDR2 SYGVKD. The CDR3 protein is CAIRATSGYNEQFF. The DNA of the CDR3 is TGTGCCATCAGGGCGACTAGCGGCTACAATGAGCAGTTCTTC.

The chain links TRBV4-3 to TRBJ1-3, with D possibly matching TRBD1 (6 bases). The germline V gene has CDR1 LGHNA and CDR2 YSLEER. The V end lost 2 bases, the J end lost 9 bases, and 14 bases lay between the germline ends. CDR3 length: 14 residues. The CDR3: CASSQLQGRGTIYF. CDR3 in DNA: TGCGCCAGCAGCCAACTACAGGGACGGGGCACCATATATTTT.

This clone was seen a few times. The chain uses TRBV19 and TRBJ1-1; D is possibly TRBD1 (5 bases). The V gene lost 5 bases and the J gene lost 1 base, with 11 bases spanning the gap. The CDR3 consists of 14 residues. Germline loops: CDR1 LNHDA, CDR2 SQIVND (reference sequence). CDR3 nucleotide sequence: TGTGCCAGTAGTTTCAGGGTTGGGAACACTGAAGCTTTCTTT. Its translation is CASSFRVGNTEAFF.

This chain connects TRBV25-1 to TRBJ1-3; no clear D. The V end lost 1 base, the J end lost 0 bases, and 10 bases lay between the germline ends. The CDR3 covers 16 residues. Germline V gene data show CDR1 as MGHDK and CDR2 as SYGVNS. The CDR3 is CASSEFGHRSGNTIYF. DNA of the CDR3: TGTGCCAGCAGTGAATTTGGCCATCGCTCTGGAAACACCATATATTTT. Using reference TRBV25-1 and TRBJ1-3 for the parts outside the CDR3, the full variable domain is EADIYQTPRYLVIGTGKKITLECSQTMGHDKMYWYQQDPGMELHLIHYSYGVNSTEKGDLSSESTVSRIRTEHFPLTLESARPSHTSQYLCASSEFGHRSGNTIYFGEGSWLTVV.

The rearrangement links TRBV18 to TRBJ1-3, with D tentatively TRBD1 (6 bases). From germline, CDR1 is KGHSH and CDR2 LQKENI. The CDR3 consists of 16 residues. The V and J ends lost 0 bases and 0 bases respectively, with 9 bases between them. This chain's CDR3 is CASSPPAGASGNTIYF. CDR3 nucleotides: TGTGCCAGCTCACCACCTGCAGGGGCCTCTGGAAACACCATATATTTT.